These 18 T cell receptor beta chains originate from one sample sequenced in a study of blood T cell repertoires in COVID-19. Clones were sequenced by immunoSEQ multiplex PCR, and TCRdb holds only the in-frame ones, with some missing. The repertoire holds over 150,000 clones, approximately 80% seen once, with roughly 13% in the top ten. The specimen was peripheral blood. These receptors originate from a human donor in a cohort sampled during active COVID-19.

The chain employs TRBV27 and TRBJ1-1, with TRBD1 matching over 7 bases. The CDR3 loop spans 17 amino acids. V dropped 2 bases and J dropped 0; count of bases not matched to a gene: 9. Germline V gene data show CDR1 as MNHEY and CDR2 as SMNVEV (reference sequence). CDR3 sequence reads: CASSLRRATGMNTEAFF. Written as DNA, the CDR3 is TGTGCCAGCAGTTTAAGGAGGGCGACAGGGATGAACACTGAAGCTTTCTTT.

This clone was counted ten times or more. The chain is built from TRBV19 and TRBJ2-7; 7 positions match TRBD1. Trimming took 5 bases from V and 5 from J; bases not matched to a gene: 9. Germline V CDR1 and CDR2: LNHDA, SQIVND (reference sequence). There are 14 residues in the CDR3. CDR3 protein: CASSPTTGTHEQYF. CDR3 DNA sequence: TGTGCCAGTAGTCCAACGACAGGGACCCACGAGCAGTACTTC.

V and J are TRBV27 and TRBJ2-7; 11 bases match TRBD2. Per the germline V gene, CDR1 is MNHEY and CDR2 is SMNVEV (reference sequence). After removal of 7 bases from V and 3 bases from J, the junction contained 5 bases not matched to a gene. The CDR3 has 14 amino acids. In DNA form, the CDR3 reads TGTGCCAGCACCTCTAGCGGGAGGCTCTACGAGCAGTACTTC. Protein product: CASTSSGRLYEQYF.

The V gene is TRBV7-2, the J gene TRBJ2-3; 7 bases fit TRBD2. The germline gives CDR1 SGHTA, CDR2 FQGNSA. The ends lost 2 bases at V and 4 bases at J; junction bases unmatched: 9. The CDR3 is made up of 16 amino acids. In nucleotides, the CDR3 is TGTGCCAGCAGCTTAAATGCGGGAGAGGTAGCAGATACGCAGTATTTT. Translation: CASSLNAGEVADTQYF.

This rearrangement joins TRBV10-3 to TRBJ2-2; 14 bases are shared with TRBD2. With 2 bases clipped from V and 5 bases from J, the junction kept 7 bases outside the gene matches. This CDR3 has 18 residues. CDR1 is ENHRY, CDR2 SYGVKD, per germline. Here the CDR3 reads CAISEPGLAGVRTGELFF. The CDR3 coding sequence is TGTGCCATCAGTGAGCCGGGACTAGCGGGAGTTCGAACCGGGGAGCTGTTTTTT.

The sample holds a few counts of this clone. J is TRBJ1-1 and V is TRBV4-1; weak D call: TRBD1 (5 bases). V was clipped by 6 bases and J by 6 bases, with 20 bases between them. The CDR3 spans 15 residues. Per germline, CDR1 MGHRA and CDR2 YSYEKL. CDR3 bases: TGCGCCAGCAGAAGTGCAGGGAGGGTTGGCGCTGAAGCTTTCTTT. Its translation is CASRSAGRVGAEAFF.

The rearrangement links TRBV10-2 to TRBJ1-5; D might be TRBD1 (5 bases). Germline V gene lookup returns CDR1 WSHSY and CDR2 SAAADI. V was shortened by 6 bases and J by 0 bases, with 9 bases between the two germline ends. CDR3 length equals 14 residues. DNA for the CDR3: TGCGCCAGCAGGGCAGGGTCTAGCAATCAGCCCCAGCATTTT. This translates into CASRAGSSNQPQHF.

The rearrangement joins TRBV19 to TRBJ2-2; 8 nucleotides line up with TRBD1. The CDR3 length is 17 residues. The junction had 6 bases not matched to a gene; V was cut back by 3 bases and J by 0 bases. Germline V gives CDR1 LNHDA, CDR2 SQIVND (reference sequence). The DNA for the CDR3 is TGTGCCAGTAGTATGGGGTTACAGGGGGCGAACACCGGGGAGCTGTTTTTT. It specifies CASSMGLQGANTGELFF.

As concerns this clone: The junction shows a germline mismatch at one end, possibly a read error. Here the CDR3 DNA reads TGTGCCAGCAGCTTATTCGTCGAGGACAGCGCTTTT. Translated, it gives CASSLFVEDSAF. V usage is TRBV7-9 and J usage is TRBJ1-3; possible D gene TRBD1, 6 bases. In germline, CDR1 is SEHNR, CDR2 FQNEAQ (reference sequence). The CDR3 runs to 12 residues.

CDR3 DNA: TGCGCCAGCAGCCAAGTTCGACAGGGGAGGTGGGCACAAGAGACCCAGTACTTC. Protein: CASSQVRQGRWAQETQYF. This chain joins TRBV4-1 and TRBJ2-5; TRBD1 matches at 8 bases. This CDR3 is 18 amino acids long. Trimming cost V 1 base and J 2 bases; bases outside gene matches: 12. Germline V gene sequence: CDR1 MGHRA, CDR2 YSYEKL.

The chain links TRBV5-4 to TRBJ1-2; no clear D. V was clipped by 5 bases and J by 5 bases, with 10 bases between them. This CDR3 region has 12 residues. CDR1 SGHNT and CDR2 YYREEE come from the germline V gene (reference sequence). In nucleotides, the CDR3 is TGTGCCAGCAGTTCAACTCAATATGGCTACACCTTC. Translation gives CASSSTQYGYTF.

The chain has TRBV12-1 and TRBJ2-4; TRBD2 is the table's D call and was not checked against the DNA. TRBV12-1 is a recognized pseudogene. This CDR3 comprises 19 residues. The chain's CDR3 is CASTLGYSGLSLAKNIQYF. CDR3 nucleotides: TGTGCCAGCACCCTTGGTTACAGCGGTCTCAGCTTAGCCAAAAACATTCAGTACTTC.

CDR3 nucleotides: TGTGCCAGCAGCGCCCCAGCGGGCCTCTACGAGCAGTACTTC. It specifies CASSAPAGLYEQYF. V gene TRBV7-9 combines with J gene TRBJ2-7; TRBD2 might be the D (6 bases). The CDR3 is 14 residues long. The V and J ends lost 5 bases and 3 bases respectively, with 14 bases between them. Germline-derived CDR1 and CDR2 are SEHNR and FQNEAQ (reference sequence).

The CDR3 region has the DNA TGTGCCAGTAGTGGGCGAGTGGCCTCAGGTCTCTACGCTGAAGCTTTCTTT. Translated, it gives CASSGRVASGLYAEAFF. The chain carries TRBV19 and TRBJ1-1; D remains ambiguous. The CDR3 extends over 17 amino acids. Germline values: CDR1 LNHDA, CDR2 SQIVND (reference sequence). Trimming shortened V by 5 bases and J by 6 bases, and 25 bases separated the two germline ends.

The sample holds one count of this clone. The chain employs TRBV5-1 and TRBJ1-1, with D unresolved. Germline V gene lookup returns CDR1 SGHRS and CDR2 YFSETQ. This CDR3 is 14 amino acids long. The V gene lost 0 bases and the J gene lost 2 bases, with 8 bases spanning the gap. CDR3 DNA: TGCGCCAGCAGCTTGGTTGGAGTTAACACTGAAGCTTTCTTT. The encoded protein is CASSLVGVNTEAFF.

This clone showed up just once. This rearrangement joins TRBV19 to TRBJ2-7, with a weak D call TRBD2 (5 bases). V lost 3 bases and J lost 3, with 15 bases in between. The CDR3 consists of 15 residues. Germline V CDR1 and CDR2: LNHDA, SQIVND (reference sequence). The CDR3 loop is CASSIFSGQDYEQYF. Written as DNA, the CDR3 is TGTGCCAGTAGTATTTTCAGCGGTCAAGACTACGAGCAGTACTTC.

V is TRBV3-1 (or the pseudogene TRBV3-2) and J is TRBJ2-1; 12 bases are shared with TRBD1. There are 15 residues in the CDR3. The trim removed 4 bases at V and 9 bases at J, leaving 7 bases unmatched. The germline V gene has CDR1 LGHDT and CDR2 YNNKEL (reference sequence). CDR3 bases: TGTGCCAGCAGCCTAGTGGGACAGGGGGCCGTTGAGCAGTTCTTC. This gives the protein CASSLVGQGAVEQFF.

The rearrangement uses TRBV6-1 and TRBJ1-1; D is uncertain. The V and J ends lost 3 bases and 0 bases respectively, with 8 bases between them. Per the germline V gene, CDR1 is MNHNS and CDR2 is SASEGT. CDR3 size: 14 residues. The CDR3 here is CASSELNMNTEAFF. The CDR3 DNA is TGTGCCAGCAGTGAGCTAAATATGAACACTGAAGCTTTCTTT.